The sequence of this T cell receptor beta chain was determined in a study of T cell repertoires in aging, cancer and after chemotherapy. The template was genomic DNA from peripheral blood, not RNA. TRB rearrangements spanning V, D and J were amplified using mixed TRB-A/B primers. TCRdb recomputed calls from the multiplex PCR reads with MiXCR, one row per CDR3 protein. The sample shows roughly 1,800 distinct CDR3 sequences, over 25% of them seen only once. Material: blood. The receptor was derived from a human donor with a solid tumor.

DNA for the CDR3: TGTGCCAGCAGCTTGGGGGGGCTAGCGGGGGGGGGAGATACGCAGTATTTT. Residues: CASSLGGLAGGGDTQYF. The J gene is TRBJ2-3, the V gene TRBV5-6; TRBD2 aligns across 12 bases. This CDR3 spans 17 amino acids. The V gene's germline CDR1 is SGHDT and CDR2 YYEEEE. The V gene end was trimmed by 0 bases and the J gene end by 5 bases; junction bases not matched to a gene: 7.